This T cell receptor (beta chain) comes out of a study of technical replicates of blood from several donors. Per the germline V gene, CDR1 is SGHNT and CDR2 is YYREEE (reference sequence). V lost 4 bases, J lost 0 bases, and 7 bases stayed unmatched. The CDR3 sequence is 16 residues long. Measured with immunoSEQ multiplex PCR; TCRdb has only the in-frame clones, and not every one. Here the sample spans 60,000 to 65,000 clones, around 87% being singletons. The TCR originated in a human donor in good health. Some clones in this sample may be carry-over from other donors' samples. The chain couples TRBV5-4 to TRBJ2-3, with TRBD1 matching 8 bases. The material sequenced was PBMCs. This CDR3 reads CASSITGTGSTDTQYF. CDR3 coding DNA: TGTGCCAGCAGCATAACCGGGACAGGAAGCACAGATACGCAGTATTTT.